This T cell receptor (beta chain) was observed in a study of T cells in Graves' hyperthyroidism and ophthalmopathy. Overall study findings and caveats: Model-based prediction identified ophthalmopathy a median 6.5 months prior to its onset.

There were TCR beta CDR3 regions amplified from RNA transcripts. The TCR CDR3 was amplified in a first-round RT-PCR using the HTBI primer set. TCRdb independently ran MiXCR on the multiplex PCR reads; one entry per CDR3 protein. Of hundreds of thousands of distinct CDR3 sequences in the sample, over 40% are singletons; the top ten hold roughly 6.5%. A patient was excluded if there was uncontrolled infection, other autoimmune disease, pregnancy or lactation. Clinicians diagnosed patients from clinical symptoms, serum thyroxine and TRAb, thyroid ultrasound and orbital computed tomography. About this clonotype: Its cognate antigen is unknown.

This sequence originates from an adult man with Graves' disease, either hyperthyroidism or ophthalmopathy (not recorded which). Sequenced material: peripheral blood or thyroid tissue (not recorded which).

CDR3 in amino acids: CASSLRDRVVNTIYF. CDR3 DNA sequence: TGTGCCAGCAGCTTACGGGACAGAGTAGTGAACACCATATATTTT. This rearrangement joins TRBV7-9 to TRBJ1-3, with 7 bases identical to TRBD1. Germline V gene lookup returns CDR1 SEHNR and CDR2 FQNEAQ (reference sequence). The CDR3 covers 15 residues. With V trimmed by 2 bases and J by 7 bases, 8 bases remained unmatched. The whole variable domain, remainder taken from reference TRBV7-9 and TRBJ1-3, is DTGVSQNPRHKITKRGQNVTFRCDPISEHNRLYWYRQTLGQGPEFLTYFQNEAQLEKSRLLSDRFSAERPKGSFSTLEIQRTEQGDSAMYLCASSLRDRVVNTIYFGEGSWLTVV.